This entry concerns a single T cell receptor (beta chain). These data are taken from a study of shared clonotypes between healthy human individuals. Profiling relied on immunoSEQ multiplex PCR, and the TCRdb table lists in-frame clones only, not all of them. The table includes about 500,000 clones, over 60% detected once. The CDR3 has 15 residues. Per germline, CDR1 SGHRS and CDR2 YFSETQ. V lost 0 bases and J lost 2; bases outside the gene matches: 3. Adult donors, all healthy and HIV-negative, had no recent acute infections or vaccinations. This clonotype was obtained from a woman in her thirties or forties in good health. Some clones in this sample may be carry-over from other donors' samples. What was sequenced was PBMCs. The J gene is TRBJ2-7, the V gene TRBV5-1; 9 bases fit TRBD2. The CDR3 sequence: CASSLASGIPYEQYF. The CDR3 nucleotides read TGCGCCAGCAGCTTGGCTAGCGGGATACCCTACGAGCAGTACTTC.